This record looks at one T cell receptor beta chain sequence and its context. Its antigen is unidentified. This sample was included in a study of cytomegalovirus exposure and HLA in healthy donors. Trimming stripped 4 bases from V and 8 bases from J, with 15 bases between. Germline CDR1 is SGHTS and CDR2 is YDEGEE. CDR3 size: 13 residues. Findings and caveats of the study: Compared with the roughly 670-donor mean, an Asian-associated ancestry cluster reportedly had fewer N-insertions, according to a later analysis. It was only CMV serostatus that was available as immune exposure information. According to an earlier analysis, most TCR beta V segments yielded productive rearrangements about 87% or about 30% of the time.

Amplification used 60 Vbeta primers and 13 Jbeta primers. Assay: immunoSEQ multiplex PCR; the TCRdb copy retains only in-frame clones and omits some. The sample has about 130,000 clones; 60% to 80% are singletons. This clonotype originated in an older woman in good health and CMV-seropositive. This sequence joins TRBV5-8 and TRBJ1-2; no definite D call. Source material: PBMCs. The CDR3 DNA reads TGTGCCAGCAGCCCGGGGTCGGAGTGGGGCTACACCTTC. Residues: CASSPGSEWGYTF.